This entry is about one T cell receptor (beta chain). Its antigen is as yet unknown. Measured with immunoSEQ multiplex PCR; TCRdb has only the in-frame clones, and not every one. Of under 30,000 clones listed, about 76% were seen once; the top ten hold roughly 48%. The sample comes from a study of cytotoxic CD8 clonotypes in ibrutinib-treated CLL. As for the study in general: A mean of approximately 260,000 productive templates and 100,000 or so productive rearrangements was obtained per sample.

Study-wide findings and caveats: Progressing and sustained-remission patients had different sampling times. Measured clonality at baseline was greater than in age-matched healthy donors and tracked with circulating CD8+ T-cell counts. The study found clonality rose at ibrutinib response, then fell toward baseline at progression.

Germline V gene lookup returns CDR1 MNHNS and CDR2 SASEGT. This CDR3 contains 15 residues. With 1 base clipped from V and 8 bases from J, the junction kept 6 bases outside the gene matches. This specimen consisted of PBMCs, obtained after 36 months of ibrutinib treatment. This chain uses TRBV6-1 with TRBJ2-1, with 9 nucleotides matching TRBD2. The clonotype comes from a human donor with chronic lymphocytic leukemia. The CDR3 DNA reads TGTGCCAGCAGTGAAGAAGCGGGGGGTTGGGATGAGCAGTTCTTC. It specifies CASSEEAGGWDEQFF.